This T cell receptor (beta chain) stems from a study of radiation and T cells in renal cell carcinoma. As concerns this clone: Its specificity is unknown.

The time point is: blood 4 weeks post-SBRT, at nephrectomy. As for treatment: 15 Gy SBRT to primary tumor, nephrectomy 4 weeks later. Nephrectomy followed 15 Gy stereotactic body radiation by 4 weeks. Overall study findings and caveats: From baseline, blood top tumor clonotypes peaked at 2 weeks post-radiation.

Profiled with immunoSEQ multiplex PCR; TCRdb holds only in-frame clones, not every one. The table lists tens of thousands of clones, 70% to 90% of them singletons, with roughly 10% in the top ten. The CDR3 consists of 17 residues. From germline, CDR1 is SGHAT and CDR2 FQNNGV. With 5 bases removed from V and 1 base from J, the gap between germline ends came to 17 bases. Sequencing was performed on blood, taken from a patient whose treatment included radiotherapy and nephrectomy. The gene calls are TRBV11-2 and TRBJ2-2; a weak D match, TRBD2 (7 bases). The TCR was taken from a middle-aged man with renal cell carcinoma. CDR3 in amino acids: CASSPLGASGNTGELFF. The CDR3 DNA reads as TGTGCCAGCAGCCCCCTGGGGGCTAGCGGGAACACCGGGGAGCTGTTTTTT.